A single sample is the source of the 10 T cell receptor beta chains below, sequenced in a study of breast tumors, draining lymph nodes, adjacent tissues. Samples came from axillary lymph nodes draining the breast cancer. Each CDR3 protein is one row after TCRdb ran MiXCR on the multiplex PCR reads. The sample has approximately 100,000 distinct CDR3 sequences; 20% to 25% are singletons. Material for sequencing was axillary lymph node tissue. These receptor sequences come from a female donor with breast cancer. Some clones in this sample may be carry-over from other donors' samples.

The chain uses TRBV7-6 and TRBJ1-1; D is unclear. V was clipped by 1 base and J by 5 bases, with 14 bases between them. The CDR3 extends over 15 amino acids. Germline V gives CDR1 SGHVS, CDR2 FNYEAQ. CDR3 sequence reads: CASSLDSGVGTEAFF. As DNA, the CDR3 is TGTGCCAGCAGCTTAGACTCCGGGGTTGGAACTGAAGCTTTCTTT.

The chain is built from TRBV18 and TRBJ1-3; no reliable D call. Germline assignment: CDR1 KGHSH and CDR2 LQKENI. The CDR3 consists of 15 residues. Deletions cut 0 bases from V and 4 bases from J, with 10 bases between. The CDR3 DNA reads TGTGCCAGCTCACCACCGGCAATGAAGGGAAACACCATATATTTT. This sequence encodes CASSPPAMKGNTIYF.

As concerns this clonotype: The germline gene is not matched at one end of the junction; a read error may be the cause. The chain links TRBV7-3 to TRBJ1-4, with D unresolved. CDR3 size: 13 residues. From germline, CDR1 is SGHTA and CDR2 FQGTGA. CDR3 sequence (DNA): TGTGTCAGCAGCTCGGCCGCCAATGAAAAACTGTTTTTT. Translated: CVSSSAANEKLFF.

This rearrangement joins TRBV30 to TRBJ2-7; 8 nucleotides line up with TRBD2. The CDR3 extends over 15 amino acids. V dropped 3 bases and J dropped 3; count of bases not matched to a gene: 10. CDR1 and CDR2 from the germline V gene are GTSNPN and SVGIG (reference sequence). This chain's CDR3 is CAWRPTGGVDYEQYF. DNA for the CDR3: TGTGCCTGGAGACCCACGGGGGGGGTAGACTACGAGCAGTACTTC.

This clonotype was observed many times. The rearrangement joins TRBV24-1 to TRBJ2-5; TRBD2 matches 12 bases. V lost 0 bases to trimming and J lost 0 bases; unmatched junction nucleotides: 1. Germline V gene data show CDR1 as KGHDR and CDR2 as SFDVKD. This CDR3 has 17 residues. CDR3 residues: CATSDLRTSGDQETQYF. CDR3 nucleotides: TGTGCCACCAGTGATTTGCGGACTAGCGGGGACCAAGAGACCCAGTACTTC.

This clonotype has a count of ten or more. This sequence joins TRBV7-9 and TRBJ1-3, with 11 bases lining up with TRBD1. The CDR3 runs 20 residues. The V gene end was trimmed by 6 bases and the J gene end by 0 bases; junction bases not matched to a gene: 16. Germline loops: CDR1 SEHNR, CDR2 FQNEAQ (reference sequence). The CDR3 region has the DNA TGTGCCAGCAGTTTTGGAGGGACAGGGGGTTTATCGGTCTCTGGAAACACCATATATTTT. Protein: CASSFGGTGGLSVSGNTIYF.

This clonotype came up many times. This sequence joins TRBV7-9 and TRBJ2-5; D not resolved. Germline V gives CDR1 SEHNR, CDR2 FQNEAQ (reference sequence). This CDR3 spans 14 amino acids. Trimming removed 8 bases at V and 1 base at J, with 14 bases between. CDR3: CASRLNSGQETQYF. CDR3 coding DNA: TGTGCCAGCCGCCTAAACAGTGGCCAAGAGACCCAGTACTTC.

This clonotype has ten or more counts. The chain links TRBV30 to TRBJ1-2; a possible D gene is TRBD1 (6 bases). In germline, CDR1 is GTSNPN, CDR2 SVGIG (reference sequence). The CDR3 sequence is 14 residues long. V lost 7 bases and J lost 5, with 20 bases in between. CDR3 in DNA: TGTGCCTACACAATTTCAGGGGCGGCTTATGGCTACACCTTC. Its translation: CAYTISGAAYGYTF.

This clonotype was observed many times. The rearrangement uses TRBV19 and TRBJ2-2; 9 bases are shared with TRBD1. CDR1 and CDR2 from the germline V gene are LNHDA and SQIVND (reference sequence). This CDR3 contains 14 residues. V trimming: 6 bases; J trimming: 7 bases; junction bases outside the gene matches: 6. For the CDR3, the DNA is TGTGCCAGTAGCCCTACAGGGGGCGGCGGGGAGCTGTTTTTT. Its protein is CASSPTGGGGELFF.

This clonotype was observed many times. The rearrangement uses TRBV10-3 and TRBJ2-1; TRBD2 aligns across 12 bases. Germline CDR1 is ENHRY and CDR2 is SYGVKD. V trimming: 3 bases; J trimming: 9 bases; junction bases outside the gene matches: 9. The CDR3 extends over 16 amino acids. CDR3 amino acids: CAISEVLAGGGGEQFF. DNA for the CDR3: TGTGCCATCAGTGAAGTCCTAGCGGGAGGGGGGGGTGAGCAGTTCTTC.